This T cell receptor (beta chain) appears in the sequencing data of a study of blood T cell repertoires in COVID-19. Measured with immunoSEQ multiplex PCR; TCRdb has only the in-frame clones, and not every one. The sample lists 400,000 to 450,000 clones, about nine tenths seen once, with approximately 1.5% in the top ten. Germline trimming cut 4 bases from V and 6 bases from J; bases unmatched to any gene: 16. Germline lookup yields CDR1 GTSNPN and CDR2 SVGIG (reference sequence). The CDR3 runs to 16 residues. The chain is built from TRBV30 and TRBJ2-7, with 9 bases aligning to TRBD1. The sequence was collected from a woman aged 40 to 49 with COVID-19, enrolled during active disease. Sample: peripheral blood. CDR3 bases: TGTGCCTGGAAACCTAAGTGGGGGACAGGGTTCCCCGAGCAGTACTTC. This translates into CAWKPKWGTGFPEQYF.